This passage covers 29 T cell receptor beta chains from one sample sequenced in a study of beta chain features in type 1 diabetes (dated 2018 in TCRdb). What the study reported, not specific to this receptor: In all four CD4+ subsets, TCRB CDR3 length was moderately but significantly shorter in type 1 diabetes patients.

Libraries were made using the immunoSEQ multiplex PCR assay. The entire amount of isolated RNA was reverse transcribed using the High Capacity cDNA Reverse Transcription Kit, so the sequenced TCRB transcripts were expressed ones. The source is immuneACCESS, and TCRdb retained only in-frame sequences with V and J called. Part of the clones is not carried over; for the studies checked, unresolved V genes explain less than half of this, and the remainder is unexplained. For this sample the table gives hundreds of thousands of clones, of which 13% were detected only once. The ten top clones hold around 0.022% of the sample. What these receptors recognize is not known. The sample comprised naive CD4+ T cells from blood. This sample's cell subset or site label indicates: true naive CD4+ T cells. The receptors shown here come from a man younger than 35 with type 1 diabetes.

This clone was found a few times. The chain combines TRBV10-3 with TRBJ2-1; 7 bases map to TRBD2. V shed 4 bases and J 3 bases; nucleotides not matched to a gene: 3. The CDR3 runs 14 residues. From germline, CDR1 is ENHRY and CDR2 SYGVKD. CDR3 sequence reads: CAISAAGVYNEQFF. The CDR3 DNA is TGTGCCATCAGTGCGGCGGGGGTCTACAATGAGCAGTTCTTC.

DNA of the CDR3: TGTGCCAGCAGTTACCAGAGGAACACTGAAGCTTTCTTT. Amino acid sequence: CASSYQRNTEAFF. This chain uses TRBV6-6 with TRBJ1-1, with D hard to call. Germline CDR1 MNHNY, CDR2 SVGAGI (reference sequence). V was shortened by 2 bases and J by 1 base, with 5 bases between the two germline ends. The length of the CDR3 is 13 residues.

This clone has more than one count but fewer than ten. This chain links TRBV6-5 with TRBJ1-2; D is unclear. V was shortened by 6 bases and J by 2 bases, with 4 bases between the two germline ends. CDR3 length: 11 residues. Germline-derived CDR1 and CDR2 are MNHEY and SVGAGI. CDR3 amino acids: CASSNNYGYTF. CDR3 DNA sequence: TGTGCCAGCAGCAACAACTATGGCTACACCTTC.

This clone was detected only a few times. The chain joins TRBV13 to TRBJ1-4; D is possibly TRBD1 (5 bases). The V end lost 4 bases, the J end lost 0 bases, and 18 bases lay between the germline ends. Germline CDR1 reads PRHDT; CDR2 reads FYEKMQ (reference sequence). This CDR3 has 18 residues. CDR3 bases: TGTGCCAGCAGCTCTTACGCCGGGACGCCTGCAACTAATGAAAAACTGTTTTTT. Its translation is CASSSYAGTPATNEKLFF.

The chain joins TRBV4-1 to TRBJ1-3, with D perhaps TRBD1 (5 bases). CDR1 and CDR2 from the germline V gene are MGHRA and YSYEKL. Trimming removed 0 bases at V and 0 bases at J, with 9 bases between. This CDR3 is 16 amino acids long. CDR3 sequence reads: CASSQEGAFSGNTIYF. The CDR3 bases are TGCGCCAGCAGCCAAGAAGGGGCCTTCTCTGGAAACACCATATATTTT.

The J gene is TRBJ2-7, the V gene TRBV7-2; 7 bases map to TRBD1. Trimming took 1 base from V and 4 from J; bases not matched to a gene: 4. Germline CDR1 reads SGHTA; CDR2 reads FQGNSA. This CDR3 spans 14 amino acids. CDR3: CASSLGDSPYEQYF. CDR3 DNA: TGTGCCAGCAGCTTAGGGGACAGTCCGTACGAGCAGTACTTC.

This chain connects TRBV18 to TRBJ1-2, with 7 positions matching TRBD1. CDR3 length: 14 residues. V was pared by 4 bases and J by 4 bases, with 6 bases of the junction left unmatched. Germline CDR1 KGHSH, CDR2 LQKENI. For the CDR3, the DNA is TGTGCCAGCTCACTGTCCCGGGACAGCTATGGCTACACCTTC. It specifies CASSLSRDSYGYTF.

The chain links TRBV19 to TRBJ2-2; D is undetermined. CDR3 length: 13 amino acids. CDR1 LNHDA and CDR2 SQIVND come from the germline V gene (reference sequence). V gave up 8 bases and J gave up 5 bases, with 12 bases separating them. The CDR3: CASWGLRTGELFF. In DNA form, the CDR3 reads TGTGCCAGTTGGGGATTGAGAACCGGGGAGCTGTTTTTT.

This clone was seen more than once but under ten times. The chain combines TRBV27 with TRBJ1-2; TRBD1 is a possible D gene (5 bases). Trimming cost V 7 bases and J 5 bases, with 14 bases left between them. CDR3 size: 13 residues. Germline V gene sequence: CDR1 MNHEY, CDR2 SMNVEV (reference sequence). The CDR3 here is CASTSRGKYGYTF. Written as DNA, the CDR3 is TGTGCCAGCACCTCGAGGGGAAAATATGGCTACACCTTC.

V is TRBV4-1 and J is TRBJ1-1; D possibly corresponds to TRBD1 (5 bases). The CDR3 extends over 16 amino acids. Germline V lookup: CDR1 MGHRA, CDR2 YSYEKL. V lost 1 base to trimming and J lost 3 bases, with 15 bases between them. The CDR3 bases are TGCGCCAGCAGCCAAGTCCGGGGACCGACTCACACTGAAGCTTTCTTT. Residues: CASSQVRGPTHTEAFF.

A few counts support this clone. The same CDR3 can be traced to other DNA sequences in this sample. The V and J genes are TRBV9 and TRBJ1-1, with no clear D. The V end was cut by 0 bases, the J end by 0 bases, with 3 bases between. The CDR3 totals 13 residues. Per the germline V gene, CDR1 is SGDLS and CDR2 is YYNGEE. Here the CDR3 reads CASSVAVNTEAFF. CDR3 sequence (DNA): TGTGCCAGCAGCGTAGCGGTGAACACTGAAGCTTTCTTT.

This sequence joins TRBV4-2 and TRBJ1-2; D gene ambiguous. V shed 1 base and J shed 6 bases, with 15 bases lying between them. Germline V gene sequence: CDR1 LGHNA, CDR2 YNFKEQ. CDR3 length: 15 amino acids. The CDR3 here is CASSQVGGMVNGYTF. The CDR3 DNA sequence: TGTGCCAGCAGCCAAGTTGGTGGGATGGTCAATGGCTACACCTTC.

This chain connects TRBV25-1 to TRBJ2-7; 7 bases match TRBD2. With V trimmed by 6 bases and J by 3 bases, 11 bases remained unmatched. Germline-derived CDR1 and CDR2 are MGHDK and SYGVNS. The CDR3 totals 15 residues. CDR3 DNA: TGTGCCAGCAGCGATAGAGGGAGGGCTCTCTACGAGCAGTACTTC. This gives the protein CASSDRGRALYEQYF.

The chain joins TRBV15 to TRBJ1-6; 7 bases align to TRBD1. V trimming: 4 bases; J trimming: 4 bases; junction bases outside the gene matches: 4. Per the germline V gene, CDR1 is LNHNV and CDR2 is YYDKDF (reference sequence). This CDR3 is 15 amino acids long. CDR3 sequence reads: CATSIGTEYNSPLHF. CDR3 DNA sequence: TGTGCCACCAGCATCGGGACAGAGTATAATTCACCCCTCCACTTT.

This clone occurred a few times. The chain carries TRBV30 and TRBJ1-1; maybe TRBD1 (5 bases). The CDR3 extends over 13 amino acids. The germline gives CDR1 GTSNPN, CDR2 SVGIG (reference sequence). V lost 3 bases to trimming and J lost 1 base, with 9 bases between them. The CDR3 DNA follows: TGTGCCTGGAGGATTGGACAGAACACTGAAGCTTTCTTT. Translated: CAWRIGQNTEAFF.

The chain has TRBV11-1 and TRBJ2-7, with TRBD1 identical over 9 bases. Germline lookup yields CDR1 SGHAT and CDR2 FQDESV (reference sequence). V trimming: 7 bases; J trimming: 4 bases; junction bases outside the gene matches: 8. This CDR3 region has 14 residues. Written as DNA, the CDR3 is TGTGCCAGCACCGGGACAGGGAGTTCGTACGAGCAGTACTTC. Translated: CASTGTGSSYEQYF.

This chain uses TRBV12-5 with TRBJ1-2; the D gene is possibly TRBD1 (5 bases). Per the germline V gene, CDR1 is LGHNT and CDR2 is FRNRAP. The CDR3 totals 14 residues. The V end lost 2 bases, the J end lost 6 bases, and 13 bases lay between the germline ends. The CDR3 protein is CASGLLRQGNGYTF. The CDR3 DNA sequence: TGTGCTAGTGGTTTGCTTCGGCAGGGAAATGGCTACACCTTC.

With regard to this clone: The sample holds other DNA sequences that translate to the same CDR3. This chain uses TRBV5-1 with TRBJ2-3; D remains unclear. V lost 3 bases and J 3 bases, leaving 8 bases between the germline ends. The CDR3 has 13 amino acids. CDR1 SGHRS and CDR2 YFSETQ come from the germline V gene. The CDR3 coding sequence is TGCGCCAGCAGCTCAGGATCGACAGATACGCAGTATTTT. As protein: CASSSGSTDTQYF.

The rearrangement links TRBV7-9 to TRBJ2-2, with a possible D match to TRBD1 (6 bases). Germline assignment: CDR1 SEHNR and CDR2 FQNEAQ (reference sequence). V gave up 4 bases and J gave up 7 bases, with 13 bases separating them. The CDR3 runs 14 residues. Here the CDR3 reads CASSSTGGIGELFF. CDR3 nucleotides: TGTGCCAGCAGCTCGACAGGTGGCATCGGGGAGCTGTTTTTT. Looking up the rest from reference TRBV7-9 and TRBJ2-2 gives the full variable domain: DTGVSQNPRHKITKRGQNVTFRCDPISEHNRLYWYRQTLGQGPEFLTYFQNEAQLEKSRLLSDRFSAERPKGSFSTLEIQRTEQGDSAMYLCASSSTGGIGELFFGEGSRLTVL.

J is TRBJ1-1 and V is TRBV30, with D uncertain. CDR1 and CDR2 (germline): GTSNPN, SVGIG (reference sequence). V was shortened by 0 bases and J by 4 bases, with 15 bases between the two germline ends. The CDR3 loop spans 15 amino acids. CDR3 sequence reads: CAWSVSGAVGTEAFF. In DNA, the CDR3 is TGTGCCTGGAGTGTCTCTGGAGCAGTGGGCACTGAAGCTTTCTTT.

The chain has TRBV5-1 and TRBJ2-3; weak D call: TRBD2 (6 bases). Trimming left V 0 bases short and J 5 bases short, with 10 bases between. Germline CDR1 reads SGHRS; CDR2 reads YFSETQ. The CDR3 runs to 14 residues. CDR3 protein: CASSLGGVEDTQYF. In nucleotides, the CDR3 is TGCGCCAGCAGCTTGGGCGGGGTTGAAGATACGCAGTATTTT.

This clone occurred a few times. The V gene is TRBV4-1, the J gene TRBJ1-2; 7 nucleotides align to TRBD1. This CDR3 contains 15 residues. J was trimmed by 6 bases and V by 3 bases; bases with no gene match: 10. Germline loops: CDR1 MGHRA, CDR2 YSYEKL. The CDR3 region is CASSHFDREGDGYTF. The CDR3 coding sequence is TGCGCCAGCAGCCACTTCGACAGGGAGGGAGATGGCTACACCTTC.

Note on this clone: This same CDR3 is encoded by further DNA sequences in the sample. The J gene is TRBJ2-5, the V gene TRBV5-4; D ambiguous. The length of the CDR3 is 13 residues. Germline V CDR1 and CDR2: SGHNT, YYREEE (reference sequence). The V gene lost 0 bases and the J gene lost 2 bases, with 5 bases spanning the gap. The CDR3 DNA reads as TGTGCCAGCAGCTTGGACCAACAAGAGACCCAGTACTTC. This codes for CASSLDQQETQYF.

This chain connects TRBV29-1 to TRBJ2-3; D is perhaps TRBD2 (5 bases). From germline, CDR1 is SQVTM and CDR2 ANQGSEA. This CDR3 spans 15 amino acids. The V end lost 4 bases, the J end lost 3 bases, and 17 bases lay between the germline ends. The CDR3 sequence: CSVVVSGSMTDTQYF. Here the CDR3 DNA reads TGCAGCGTTGTGGTAAGCGGTAGCATGACAGATACGCAGTATTTT.

This clone was detected only a few times. The genes are TRBV28 and TRBJ1-1; D perhaps matches TRBD1 (6 bases). CDR3 length: 11 residues. Germline loops: CDR1 MDHEN, CDR2 SYDVKM. V was shortened by 8 bases and J by 12 bases, with 16 bases between the two germline ends. In DNA form, the CDR3 reads TGTGCCAGCTCTTCGGACAGAAGGACTTTCTTT. This codes for CASSSDRRTFF. Together with reference TRBV28 and TRBJ1-1, the CDR3 gives the full variable domain: DVKVTQSSRYLVKRTGEKVFLECVQDMDHENMFWYRQDPGLGLRLIYFSYDVKMKEKGDIPEGYSVSREKKERFSLILESASTNQTSMYLCASSSDRRTFFGQGTRLTVV.

Only a few counts were recorded for this clone. The rearrangement uses TRBV14 and TRBJ2-7; D call uncertain. V dropped 4 bases and J dropped 7 bases, with 14 bases sitting between them. The CDR3 contains 13 residues. Germline CDR1 is SGHDN and CDR2 is FVKESK. CDR3 in amino acids: CASSLWTGSEQYF. In nucleotides, the CDR3 is TGTGCCAGCAGCCTCTGGACGGGTTCGGAGCAGTACTTC.

The rearrangement links TRBV28 to TRBJ1-6; D is ambiguous. Germline V gene sequence: CDR1 MDHEN, CDR2 SYDVKM. V lost 6 bases, J lost 10 bases, and 7 bases lay in between. The CDR3 length is 11 residues. The CDR3 nucleotides are TGTGCCAGCAGCGAGGTATCACCCCTCCACTTT. Translating it yields CASSEVSPLHF.

The V gene is TRBV2, the J gene TRBJ2-5; 7 bases fit TRBD1. This CDR3 is 13 amino acids long. Germline V gene lookup returns CDR1 SNHLY and CDR2 FYNNEI. The ends lost 7 bases at V and 4 bases at J; junction bases unmatched: 6. CDR3 residues: CASKGAGVETQYF. CDR3 DNA sequence: TGTGCCAGCAAGGGGGCAGGGGTAGAGACCCAGTACTTC.

This clone was found a few times. The chain combines TRBV7-9 with TRBJ2-3; unclear D gene. The V end was cut by 3 bases, the J end by 8 bases, with 6 bases between. The CDR3 has 11 residues. Germline CDR1 and CDR2: SEHNR and FQNEAQ (reference sequence). This CDR3 reads CASSFSGTQYF. CDR3 nucleotides: TGTGCCAGCAGCTTCTCCGGTACGCAGTATTTT.